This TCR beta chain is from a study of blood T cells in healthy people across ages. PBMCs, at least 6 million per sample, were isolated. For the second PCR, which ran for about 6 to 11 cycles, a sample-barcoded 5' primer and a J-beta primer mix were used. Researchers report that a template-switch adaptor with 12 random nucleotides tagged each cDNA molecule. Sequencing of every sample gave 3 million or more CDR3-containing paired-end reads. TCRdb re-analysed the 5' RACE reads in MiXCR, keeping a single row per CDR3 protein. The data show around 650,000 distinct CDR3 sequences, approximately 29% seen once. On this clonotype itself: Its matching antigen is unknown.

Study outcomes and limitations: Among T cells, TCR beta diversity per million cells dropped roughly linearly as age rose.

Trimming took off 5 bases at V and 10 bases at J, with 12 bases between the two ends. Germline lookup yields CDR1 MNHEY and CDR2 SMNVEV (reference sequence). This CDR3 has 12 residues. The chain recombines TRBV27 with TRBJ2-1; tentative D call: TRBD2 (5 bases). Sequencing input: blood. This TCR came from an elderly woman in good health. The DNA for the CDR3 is TGTGCCAGCAGTCCGACCGGGGAGGAGCAGTTCTTC. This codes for CASSPTGEEQFF.